This T cell receptor (beta chain) comes out of a study of shared clonotypes between healthy human individuals. Study overall: Per donor, three plates held CD4 naive cells, three held CD4 memory, two held CD8 naive and one held CD8 memory.

V lost 4 bases and J 0 bases, leaving 12 bases between the germline ends. The CDR3 runs to 15 residues. Germline CDR1 reads SEHNR; CDR2 reads FQNEAQ (reference sequence). CD45RO-negative, CCR7-positively selected cells formed the naive CD8 fraction, excluding terminally differentiated effector memory CD45RA+ cells. As handled by the study authors: ImmunoSEQ junction-only sequences lacked quality scores, so their filtering differed. The data were produced by immunoSEQ multiplex PCR, yet TCRdb's version contains in-frame clones alone and is incomplete. The DNA gave D and trimming, while V, J and clone size come from that table. The sample holds about 700,000 clones, about 91% seen once.

What was sequenced was naive CD8+ T cells sorted from blood. The sequence derives from a man aged 30 to 45 in good health. The chain joins TRBV7-9 to TRBJ1-2; D possibly corresponds to TRBD1 (6 bases). The CDR3 is CASSSGHQANYGYTF. The CDR3 bases are TGTGCCAGCAGCTCGGGACACCAGGCTAACTATGGCTACACCTTC.